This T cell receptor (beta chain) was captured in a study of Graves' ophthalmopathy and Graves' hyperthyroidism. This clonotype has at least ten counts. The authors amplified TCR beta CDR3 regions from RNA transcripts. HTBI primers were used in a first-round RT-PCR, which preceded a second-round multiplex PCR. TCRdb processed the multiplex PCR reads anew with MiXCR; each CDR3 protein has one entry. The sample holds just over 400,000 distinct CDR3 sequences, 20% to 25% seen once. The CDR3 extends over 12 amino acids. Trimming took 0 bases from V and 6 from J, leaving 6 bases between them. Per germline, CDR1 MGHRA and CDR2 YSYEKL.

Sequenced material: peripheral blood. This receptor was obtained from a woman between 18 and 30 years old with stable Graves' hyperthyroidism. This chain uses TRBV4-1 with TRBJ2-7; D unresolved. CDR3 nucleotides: TGCGCCAGCAGCCAAGATGATCGCGAGCAGTACTTC. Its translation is CASSQDDREQYF.